These 5 T cell receptor beta chains were all obtained from the same sample, sequenced in a study of blood T cell repertoires in COVID-19. Sequencing used immunoSEQ multiplex PCR; TCRdb keeps in-frame clones, though not all of them. The sample has fewer than 50,000 clones; 60% to 80% are singletons. Sequenced sample: peripheral blood. The source of these receptors is a man between 65 and 85 years old with acute or convalescent COVID-19.

The V and J genes are TRBV7-3 and TRBJ1-6; D remains unclear. The germline V gene encodes CDR1 SGHTA and CDR2 FQGTGA. CDR3 size: 14 residues. Trimming left V 4 bases short and J 10 bases short, with 14 bases between. CDR3 amino acids: CASSSGGGNSPLHF. DNA for the CDR3: TGTGCCAGCAGCTCCGGCGGAGGGAACTCACCCCTCCACTTT. Based on the CDR3 plus reference TRBV7-3 and TRBJ1-6, the full variable domain is GAGVSQTPSNKVTEKGKYVELRCDPISGHTALYWYRQSLGQGPEFLIYFQGTGAADDSGLPNDRFFAVRPEGSVSTLKIQRTERGDSAVYLCASSSGGGNSPLHFGNGTRLTVT.

This clone has a single count. The genes are TRBV9 and TRBJ1-5, with D possibly TRBD1 on 5 matching bases. V was clipped by 1 base and J by 7 bases, with 12 bases between them. Germline V gene lookup returns CDR1 SGDLS and CDR2 YYNGEE. The CDR3 spans 14 residues. The CDR3 reads CASSVSGSKQPQHF. The CDR3 DNA is TGTGCCAGCAGCGTATCAGGGTCCAAGCAGCCCCAGCATTTT.

V usage is TRBV18 and J usage is TRBJ1-2; 9 nucleotides line up with TRBD1. V shed 6 bases, J shed 6 bases, and the junction held 5 bases outside the gene matches. Germline-derived CDR1 and CDR2 are KGHSH and LQKENI. This CDR3 contains 13 residues. CDR3 in amino acids: CASSPDRGNGYTF. The CDR3 DNA is TGTGCCAGCTCGCCGGACAGGGGAAATGGCTACACCTTC.

This clone came up once. The chain has TRBV28 and TRBJ2-7; TRBD1 agrees at 9 bases. CDR3 size: 14 residues. From germline, CDR1 is MDHEN and CDR2 SYDVKM. V gave up 5 bases and J gave up 3 bases; unmatched junction bases: 5. CDR3 DNA: TGTGCCAGCAGTCCGCGACAGGGGGACTACGAGCAGTACTTC. Encoded protein: CASSPRQGDYEQYF. Full variable domain (remainder filled in from reference TRBV28 and TRBJ2-7): DVKVTQSSRYLVKRTGEKVFLECVQDMDHENMFWYRQDPGLGLRLIYFSYDVKMKEKGDIPEGYSVSREKKERFSLILESASTNQTSMYLCASSPRQGDYEQYFGPGTRLTVT.

V usage is TRBV5-1 and J usage is TRBJ2-1; TRBD2 matches 8 bases. The CDR3 runs 14 residues. V shed 2 bases and J 10 bases; nucleotides not matched to a gene: 8. Germline V gene data show CDR1 as SGHRS and CDR2 as YFSETQ. The CDR3 nucleotides are TGCGCCAGCAGCTTACTAGCGGAGACAATCGAGCAGTTCTTC. This sequence encodes CASSLLAETIEQFF.